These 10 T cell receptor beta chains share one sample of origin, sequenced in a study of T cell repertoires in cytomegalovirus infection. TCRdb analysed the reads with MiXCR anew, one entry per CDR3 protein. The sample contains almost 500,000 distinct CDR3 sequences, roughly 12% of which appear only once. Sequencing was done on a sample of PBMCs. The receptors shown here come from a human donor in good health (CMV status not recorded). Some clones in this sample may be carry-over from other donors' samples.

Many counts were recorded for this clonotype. CDR3 loop: CASKSLAGEWEQFF. The CDR3 DNA follows: TGTGCCTCTAAGTCTCTAGCGGGAGAATGGGAGCAGTTCTTC. The chain joins TRBV28 to TRBJ2-1, with TRBD2 identical over 10 bases. This CDR3 contains 14 residues. The V segment lost 11 bases and the J segment 10 bases; nucleotides outside the gene matches: 14. Germline CDR1 and CDR2: MDHEN and SYDVKM.

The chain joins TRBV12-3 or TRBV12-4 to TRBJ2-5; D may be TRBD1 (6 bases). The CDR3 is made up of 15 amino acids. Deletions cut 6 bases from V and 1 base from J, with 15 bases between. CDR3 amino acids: CASSPEDRVQETQYF. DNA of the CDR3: TGTGCCAGCAGCCCGGAGGACAGAGTCCAAGAGACCCAGTACTTC.

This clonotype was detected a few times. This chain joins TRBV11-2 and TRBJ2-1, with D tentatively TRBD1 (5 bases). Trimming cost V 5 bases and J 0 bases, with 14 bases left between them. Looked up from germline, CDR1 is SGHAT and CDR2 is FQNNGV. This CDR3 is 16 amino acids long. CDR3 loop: CASSARQLSSYNEQFF. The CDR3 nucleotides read TGTGCCAGCAGCGCCAGACAGTTAAGCTCCTACAATGAGCAGTTCTTC.

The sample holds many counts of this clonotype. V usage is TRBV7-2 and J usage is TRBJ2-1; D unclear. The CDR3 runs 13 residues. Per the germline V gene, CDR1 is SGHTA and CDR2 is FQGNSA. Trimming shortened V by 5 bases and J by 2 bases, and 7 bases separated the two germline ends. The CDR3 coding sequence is TGTGCCAGCAGCCTTGCGGCCTACAATGAGCAGTTCTTC. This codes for CASSLAAYNEQFF.

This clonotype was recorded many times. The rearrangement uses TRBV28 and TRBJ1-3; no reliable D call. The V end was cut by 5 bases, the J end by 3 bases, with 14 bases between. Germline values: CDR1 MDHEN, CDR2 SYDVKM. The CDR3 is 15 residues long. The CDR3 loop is CASSTASGGGNTIYF. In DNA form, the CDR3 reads TGTGCCAGCAGTACAGCCTCGGGCGGTGGAAACACCATATATTTT. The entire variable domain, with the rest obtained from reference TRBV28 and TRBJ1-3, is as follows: DVKVTQSSRYLVKRTGEKVFLECVQDMDHENMFWYRQDPGLGLRLIYFSYDVKMKEKGDIPEGYSVSREKKERFSLILESASTNQTSMYLCASSTASGGGNTIYFGEGSWLTVV.

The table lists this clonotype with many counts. The CDR3 loop is CASKEGGRGTDTQYF. In DNA form, the CDR3 reads TGTGCCAGCAAGGAGGGAGGGCGGGGGACAGATACGCAGTATTTT. This chain uses TRBV6-1 with TRBJ2-3; 7 positions agree with TRBD2. Germline V gives CDR1 MNHNS, CDR2 SASEGT. Unmatched junction bases numbered 10, after V lost 7 bases and J lost 3 bases. The CDR3 runs 15 residues.

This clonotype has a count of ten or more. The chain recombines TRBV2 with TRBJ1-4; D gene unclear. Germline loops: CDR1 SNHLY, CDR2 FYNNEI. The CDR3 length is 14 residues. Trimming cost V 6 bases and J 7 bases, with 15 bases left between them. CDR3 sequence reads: CASRAETVGEKLFF. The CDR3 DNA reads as TGTGCCAGCAGGGCGGAGACGGTGGGTGAAAAACTGTTTTTT. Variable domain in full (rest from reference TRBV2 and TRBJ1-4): EPEVTQTPSHQVTQMGQEVILRCVPISNHLYFYWYRQILGQKVEFLVSFYNNEISEKSEIFDDQFSVERPDGSNFTLKIRSTKLEDSAMYFCASRAETVGEKLFFGSGTQLSVL.

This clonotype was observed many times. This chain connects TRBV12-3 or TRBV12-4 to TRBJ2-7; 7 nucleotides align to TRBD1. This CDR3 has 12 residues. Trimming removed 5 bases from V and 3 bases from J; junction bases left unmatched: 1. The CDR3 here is CASSTGVYEQYF. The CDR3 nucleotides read TGTGCCAGCAGTACAGGGGTCTACGAGCAGTACTTC.

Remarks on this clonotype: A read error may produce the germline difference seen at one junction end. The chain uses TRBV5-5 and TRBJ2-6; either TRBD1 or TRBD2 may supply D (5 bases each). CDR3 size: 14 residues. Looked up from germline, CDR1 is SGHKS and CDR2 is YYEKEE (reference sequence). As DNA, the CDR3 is TGTGCCAGCGGCTTCGGGACCGGGGCCAACGTCCTGACTTTC. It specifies CASGFGTGANVLTF.

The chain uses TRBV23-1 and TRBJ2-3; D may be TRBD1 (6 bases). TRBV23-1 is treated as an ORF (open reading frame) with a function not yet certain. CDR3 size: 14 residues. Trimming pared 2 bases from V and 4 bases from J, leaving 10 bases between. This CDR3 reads CASSQTQGPDTQYF. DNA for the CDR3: TGCGCCAGCAGTCAAACCCAGGGGCCAGATACGCAGTATTTT.